This T cell receptor beta chain was recovered during a study of CD8+ T cells in alopecia areata. At the level of the study: Treated patients received severity scores based on the percentage of scalp area affected.

Investigators isolated RNA and reverse transcribed it into cDNA to act as the sequencing template. Only in-frame clones appear in the TCRdb table, and some are missing; sequencing was by immunoSEQ multiplex PCR. The sample has approximately 200,000 clones, roughly 64% seen once. Germline-derived CDR1 and CDR2 are SGHAT and FQNNGV. With 5 bases clipped from V and 2 bases from J, the junction kept 19 bases outside the gene matches. The CDR3 sequence is 19 residues long. Study-wide findings and caveats: Tofacitinib significantly reduced both scalp clonality and expanded CD8+ clones among the top 100.

Treatment specified: oral pan-JAK inhibitor, 5-10 mg twice daily. Lesional scalp tissue (obtained by punch biopsy) and peripheral blood were collected from alopecia areata patients. Remarks on this clone: Its antigen is undetermined.

The starting material was CD4+ T cells sorted from blood, obtained at week 24, from a patient treated with tofacitinib. The receptor was derived from a human donor with alopecia areata. The chain is built from TRBV11-2 and TRBJ2-5, with 8 bases fitting TRBD2. The CDR3 loop is CASSAIKAGAHYPQETQYF. The DNA of the CDR3 is TGTGCCAGCAGCGCCATCAAAGCGGGGGCCCACTACCCACAAGAGACCCAGTACTTC.